This TCR beta chain derives from a study of T cells after yellow fever vaccination. Germline V gene sequence: CDR1 SNHLY, CDR2 FYNNEI. Trimming took 2 bases from V and 9 from J, leaving 8 bases between them. The CDR3 loop spans 13 amino acids. The TCR cDNA carried a universal primer site and UMIs from 5'RACE template switching. TCRdb recomputed calls from the 5' RACE reads with MiXCR, one row per CDR3 protein. The sample consists of more than 300,000 distinct CDR3 sequences, around 10% of them appearing once. This clonotype was counted between two and nine times. This TCR was recovered from a man between 18 and 35 years old who received the YFV17D yellow fever vaccine. The sample was CD4+ T cells sorted from PBMCs, taken 45 days after the yellow fever booster vaccination. The chain couples TRBV2 to TRBJ1-6; no firm D call. The CDR3 sequence is CASSEQVASPLHF. The CDR3, as DNA: TGTGCCAGCAGTGAACAGGTTGCTTCACCCCTCCACTTT.